A single sample is the source of the 18 T cell receptor beta chains below, sequenced in a study of Ad26.COV2.S vaccination and SARS-CoV-2 variants. Here immunoSEQ multiplex PCR was the method, and the copy in TCRdb shows in-frame clones only, minus some. The table includes 350,000 to 450,000 clones, 83% detected once. The treatment denotes: roughly 20 received Ad26.COV2.S at low or high dose, single or two shots; roughly five received placebo; per-sample allocation not given. Day 63 after the first vaccine or placebo injection was the time point for sampling. The input for sequencing was peripheral blood, taken in a trial of Ad26.COV2.S vaccine versus placebo. These receptors originate from a person between 18 and 65 years old who received the Ad26.COV2.S COVID-19 vaccine or a placebo.

The chain recombines TRBV11-2 with TRBJ1-1; D is unclear. The CDR3 loop spans 14 amino acids. The V gene's germline CDR1 is SGHAT and CDR2 FQNNGV. V was shortened by 5 bases and J by 0 bases, with 10 bases between the two germline ends. In DNA form, the CDR3 reads TGTGCCAGCAGCGGCTACAGCATGAACACTGAAGCTTTCTTT. Translating it yields CASSGYSMNTEAFF.

The CDR3 nucleotides are TGTGCCAGCGTCCCAGCGGGAGCAGCAGATACGCAGTATTTT. Residues: CASVPAGAADTQYF. The V call is TRBV11-3, the J call TRBJ2-3; 8 nucleotides line up with TRBD2. V trimming: 8 bases; J trimming: 4 bases; junction bases outside the gene matches: 8. The length of the CDR3 is 14 residues. Germline CDR1 is SGHNT and CDR2 is YENEEA.

V usage is TRBV30 and J usage is TRBJ1-2; D gene unclear. This CDR3 is 12 amino acids long. V was pared by 0 bases and J by 10 bases, with 12 bases between. Germline CDR1 is GTSNPN and CDR2 is SVGIG (reference sequence). The CDR3, as DNA: TGTGCCTGGAGTGTACGTAATCAGGACTACACCTTC. It is translated as CAWSVRNQDYTF.

The genes are TRBV29-1 and TRBJ2-6; D ambiguous. The CDR3 has 13 residues. The germline V and J ends were trimmed by 4 bases and 0 bases, with 4 bases remaining between them. The germline V gene encodes CDR1 SQVTM and CDR2 ANQGSEA. CDR3: CSVGRSGANVLTF. In DNA form, the CDR3 reads TGCAGCGTTGGCCGCTCTGGGGCCAACGTCCTGACTTTC. Looking up the rest from reference TRBV29-1 and TRBJ2-6 gives the full variable domain: SAVISQKPSRDICQRGTSLTIQCQVDSQVTMMFWYRQQPGQSLTLIATANQGSEATYESGFVIDKFPISRPNLTFSTLTVSNMSPEDSSIYLCSVGRSGANVLTFGAGSRLTVL.

This chain joins TRBV27 and TRBJ1-2, with TRBD1 matching over 9 bases. From germline, CDR1 is MNHEY and CDR2 SMNVEV (reference sequence). The CDR3 sequence is 16 residues long. V lost 6 bases, J lost 5 bases, and 13 bases stayed unmatched. CDR3 in DNA: TGTGCCAGCAGCCCCGGACAGGGGCGCCCCTGGTATGGCTACACCTTC. Its protein product is CASSPGQGRPWYGYTF.

About this clone itself: Other DNA sequences of this sample code for an identical CDR3. This chain uses TRBV13 with TRBJ1-2; the D gene is possibly TRBD1 (5 bases). V lost 6 bases and J 5 bases, leaving 10 bases between the germline ends. The CDR3 consists of 12 residues. CDR1 PRHDT and CDR2 FYEKMQ come from the germline V gene (reference sequence). The CDR3 DNA sequence: TGTGCCAGCAGTAGGGGATCGTATGGCTACACCTTC. It specifies CASSRGSYGYTF.

The chain couples TRBV28 to TRBJ1-3; TRBD1 aligns across 12 bases. V gave up 7 bases and J gave up 4 bases; unmatched junction bases: 11. From germline, CDR1 is MDHEN and CDR2 SYDVKM. This CDR3 contains 17 residues. CDR3 DNA sequence: TGTGCCAGCAAGGGAGGGACAGGGGGCGGCTGGGGAAACACCATATATTTT. It encodes CASKGGTGGGWGNTIYF.

This clone has a handful of counts. This chain connects TRBV18 to TRBJ1-6; a possible D gene is TRBD1 (5 bases). Trimming shortened V by 0 bases and J by 10 bases, and 13 bases separated the two germline ends. From germline, CDR1 is KGHSH and CDR2 LQKENI. CDR3 size: 15 residues. CDR3 coding DNA: TGTGCCAGCTCACCACCGTCGGGGGAGACCTCACCCCTCCACTTT. Protein product: CASSPPSGETSPLHF.

The sample holds a few counts of this clone. CDR3 sequence (DNA): TGTGCCAGCAGACCTGAACAACGTGTCACTGAAGCTTTCTTT. This gives the protein CASRPEQRVTEAFF. The chain is built from TRBV25-1 and TRBJ1-1; D is undetermined. V dropped 6 bases and J dropped 4 bases, with 15 bases sitting between them. The CDR3 is 14 amino acids. The germline V gene has CDR1 MGHDK and CDR2 SYGVNS.

V is TRBV10-3 and J is TRBJ2-7; 15 positions agree with TRBD2. CDR3 length equals 17 residues. The V gene end was trimmed by 5 bases and the J gene end by 2 bases; junction bases not matched to a gene: 7. Germline CDR1 is ENHRY and CDR2 is SYGVKD. The CDR3 region has the DNA TGTGCCATCAGTCCGGGACTAGCGGGGGGTGTCACCTACGAGCAGTACTTC. Translation: CAISPGLAGGVTYEQYF.

The rearrangement links TRBV5-5 to TRBJ2-1; maybe TRBD1 (6 bases). The length of the CDR3 is 13 residues. V dropped 2 bases and J dropped 9 bases, with 12 bases sitting between them. The germline gives CDR1 SGHKS, CDR2 YYEKEE (reference sequence). The DNA for the CDR3 is TGTGCCAGCAGCTTCCAGGGGTTGGCTGAGCAGTTCTTC. Translated, it gives CASSFQGLAEQFF.

The chain links TRBV5-1 to TRBJ1-1, with D tentatively TRBD1 (5 bases). CDR3 length equals 15 residues. Trimming stripped 8 bases from V and 1 base from J, with 18 bases between. Germline V gene lookup returns CDR1 SGHRS and CDR2 YFSETQ. CDR3 protein: CARAVQGGANTEAFF. The CDR3 nucleotides are TGCGCCAGAGCGGTGCAGGGTGGCGCGAACACTGAAGCTTTCTTT.

The J gene is TRBJ2-1, the V gene TRBV29-1, with 9 positions matching TRBD1. The CDR3 contains 14 residues. The germline CDR1 and CDR2 sequences are SQVTM and ANQGSEA. Losses at the gene ends were 1 base for V and 9 bases for J; bases not matched to a gene: 7. The CDR3 loop is CSVEAGDRGSEQFF. The DNA of the CDR3 is TGCAGCGTTGAAGCCGGCGACAGGGGGAGTGAGCAGTTCTTC.

The chain joins TRBV10-3 to TRBJ1-2; 10 positions match TRBD1. The CDR3 extends over 16 amino acids. The trim removed 6 bases at V and 3 bases at J, leaving 10 bases unmatched. Germline CDR1 reads ENHRY; CDR2 reads SYGVKD. In DNA form, the CDR3 reads TGTGCCATCAGGGATCCGGACAGGGGGGAGCACTATGGCTACACCTTC. Translation gives CAIRDPDRGEHYGYTF.

The J gene is TRBJ1-2, the V gene TRBV6-5; no clear D gene. CDR3 length equals 12 residues. Germline lookup yields CDR1 MNHEY and CDR2 SVGAGI. V lost 8 bases and J lost 7, with 14 bases in between. The CDR3 nucleotides are TGTGCCAGCGGAGCCTCGACTGCTGGCTACACCTTC. Protein: CASGASTAGYTF.

V and J are TRBV3-1 (or the pseudogene TRBV3-2) and TRBJ2-7, with 8 positions matching TRBD2. Trimming cost V 3 bases and J 4 bases; bases outside gene matches: 5. This CDR3 comprises 14 residues. CDR1 is LGHDT, CDR2 YNNKEL, per germline (reference sequence). The chain's CDR3 is CASSHGRARYEQYF. The CDR3 nucleotides are TGTGCCAGCAGCCACGGGAGGGCCCGGTACGAGCAGTACTTC.

V and J are TRBV19 and TRBJ1-1, with 9 bases that match TRBD1. The ends lost 1 base at V and 4 bases at J; junction bases unmatched: 4. The CDR3 is made up of 15 amino acids. CDR1 LNHDA and CDR2 SQIVND come from the germline V gene (reference sequence). CDR3: CASSIVGTGLTEAFF. CDR3 DNA sequence: TGTGCCAGTAGTATAGTCGGGACAGGGCTCACTGAAGCTTTCTTT.

This sequence joins TRBV5-6 and TRBJ1-2; weak D call: TRBD1 (6 bases). This CDR3 has 13 residues. V was clipped by 1 base and J by 8 bases, with 12 bases between them. CDR1 SGHDT and CDR2 YYEEEE come from the germline V gene. The CDR3 sequence: CASSLRGGTGYTF. CDR3 sequence (DNA): TGTGCCAGCAGCTTGAGGGGGGGAACAGGCTACACCTTC.